The 9 T cell receptor beta chains presented below share a single source sample, sequenced in a study of identical twins. TCRdb re-called the 5' RACE reads through MiXCR, storing one row per CDR3 protein. The repertoire consists of approximately 700,000 distinct CDR3 sequences, with roughly 6% occurring once and the leading ten covering roughly 1.6%. Material: naive T cells sorted from blood. The source is a man between 18 and 35 years old in good health.

This clonotype was seen ten or more times. The chain couples TRBV6-1 to TRBJ2-2; D remains unclear. The germline gives CDR1 MNHNS, CDR2 SASEGT. Trimming took off 7 bases at V and 3 bases at J, with 12 bases between the two ends. The CDR3 extends over 14 amino acids. CDR3 coding DNA: TGTGCCAGCAATGTGGGCCAGTACACCGGGGAGCTGTTTTTT. Translated: CASNVGQYTGELFF.

This clonotype came up a few times. This chain uses TRBV7-9 with TRBJ2-3; D gene ambiguous. V was pared by 4 bases and J by 4 bases, with 18 bases between. Germline CDR1 SEHNR, CDR2 FQNEAQ (reference sequence). CDR3 length: 16 amino acids. The CDR3 protein is CASSSGGLSRADTQYF. The CDR3 nucleotides read TGTGCCAGCAGCTCAGGTGGTCTTAGCCGGGCAGATACGCAGTATTTT. The whole variable domain, filled in from reference TRBV7-9 and TRBJ2-3, reads DTGVSQNPRHKITKRGQNVTFRCDPISEHNRLYWYRQTLGQGPEFLTYFQNEAQLEKSRLLSDRFSAERPKGSFSTLEIQRTEQGDSAMYLCASSSGGLSRADTQYFGPGTRLTVL.

The chain combines TRBV29-1 with TRBJ1-1, with D possibly TRBD1 on 6 matching bases. Trimming cost V 7 bases and J 0 bases, with 12 bases left between them. The CDR3 is 13 amino acids. The germline CDR1 and CDR2 sequences are SQVTM and ANQGSEA. As DNA, the CDR3 is TGCAGCGCTTCGCGACAGGTGAACACTGAAGCTTTCTTT. Translating it yields CSASRQVNTEAFF.

There are a few counts of this clonotype. This sequence joins TRBV6-2 or TRBV6-3 and TRBJ1-5, with D unclear. Looked up from germline, CDR1 is MNHEY and CDR2 is SVGEGT. The length of the CDR3 is 14 residues. Trimming removed 7 bases from V and 1 base from J, with 11 bases in between. CDR3 protein: CASTPELSNQPQHF. As DNA, the CDR3 is TGTGCCAGCACTCCGGAGCTAAGCAATCAGCCCCAGCATTTT.

Ten or more counts support this clonotype. The chain combines TRBV12-3 or TRBV12-4 with TRBJ1-4, with D hard to call. The ends were cut back, 8 bases at V and 6 bases at J, with 16 bases in the middle. The length of the CDR3 is 14 residues. CDR3 DNA sequence: TGTGCCAGCTCCGTTACCGGTGGAGATGAAAAACTGTTTTTT. Protein product: CASSVTGGDEKLFF.

The V call is TRBV20-1, the J call TRBJ1-1; D gene unclear. The CDR3 sequence is 14 residues long. Germline loops: CDR1 DFQATT, CDR2 SNEGSKA (reference sequence). The V and J ends lost 0 bases and 5 bases respectively, with 13 bases between them. For the CDR3, the DNA is TGCAGTGCTAGAGATTCTTTACGGGGAACTGAAGCTTTCTTT. It yields the protein CSARDSLRGTEAFF.

This clonotype appeared many times. The chain links TRBV24-1 to TRBJ1-1; D gene uncertain. CDR3 length equals 14 residues. The germline gives CDR1 KGHDR, CDR2 SFDVKD. With 4 bases removed from V and 4 bases from J, the gap between germline ends came to 12 bases. This CDR3 is CATSDPRTGTEAFF. CDR3 coding DNA: TGTGCCACCAGTGACCCCCGGACCGGCACTGAAGCTTTCTTT.

The chain carries TRBV14 and TRBJ2-7; TRBD2 is a possible D gene (6 bases). Trimming stripped 4 bases from V and 1 base from J, with 11 bases between. The germline V gene encodes CDR1 SGHDN and CDR2 FVKESK. The CDR3 has 14 residues. The CDR3 is CASSPLLASYEQYF. The CDR3 DNA follows: TGTGCCAGCAGCCCCCTACTAGCTTCCTACGAGCAGTACTTC.

This clonotype was picked up a small number of times. As DNA, the CDR3 is TGTGCCAGCAGCAAAGGGGTGTCCTACGAGCAGTACGTC. It translates to CASSKGVSYEQYV. The gene calls are TRBV21-1 and TRBJ2-7. TRBV21-1 is a pseudogene. CDR3 length: 13 residues.